These 5 T cell receptor beta chains share one sample of origin, sequenced in a study of shared clonotypes between healthy human individuals. Sequencing used immunoSEQ multiplex PCR; TCRdb keeps in-frame clones, though not all of them. The sample yields about 2 million clones, 95% seen once. Sequenced input: naive CD4+ T cells sorted from blood. As to subset: CD45RA+ positively selected. The source of these receptors is a man aged 18 to 35 in good health.

The chain links TRBV25-1 to TRBJ1-6; D remains ambiguous. Trimming shortened V by 4 bases and J by 6 bases, and 7 bases separated the two germline ends. The CDR3 is 13 amino acids. Germline V gives CDR1 MGHDK, CDR2 SYGVNS. The CDR3 nucleotides read TGTGCCAGCAGTGCCTCACTTAATTCACCCCTCCACTTT. Its translation is CASSASLNSPLHF.

The rearrangement joins TRBV6-8 to TRBJ2-2; the match to TRBD2 covers 11 bases. Losses at the gene ends were 3 bases for V and 6 bases for J; bases not matched to a gene: 6. The CDR3 has 16 amino acids. Germline CDR1 reads MNHGY; CDR2 reads SAAAGT. In DNA form, the CDR3 reads TGTGCCAGCAGTTATCAACTAGCGGGAGTGGCCGGGGAGCTGTTTTTT. This sequence encodes CASSYQLAGVAGELFF.

V is TRBV6-5 and J is TRBJ1-2, with 9 bases lining up with TRBD1. The CDR3 sequence is 16 residues long. In germline, CDR1 is MNHEY, CDR2 SVGAGI. The trim removed 1 base at V and 6 bases at J, leaving 9 bases unmatched. As DNA, the CDR3 is TGTGCCAGCAGTTACTTCCCGGGACAGGGATTTAATGGCTACACCTTC. This gives the protein CASSYFPGQGFNGYTF.

The chain couples TRBV15 to TRBJ2-5; tentative D call: TRBD2 (6 bases). This CDR3 comprises 13 residues. V shed 2 bases and J shed 5 bases, with 9 bases lying between them. CDR1 and CDR2 from the germline V gene are LNHNV and YYDKDF (reference sequence). CDR3 region: CATSRKGGETQYF. The CDR3 DNA reads as TGTGCCACCAGCAGAAAAGGAGGGGAGACCCAGTACTTC.

This chain joins TRBV10-3 and TRBJ1-5, with D unclear. Germline V gene sequence: CDR1 ENHRY, CDR2 SYGVKD. CDR3 size: 16 residues. V lost 0 bases and J lost 5, with 14 bases in between. The CDR3 DNA follows: TGTGCCATCAGTGAGTCTGCCGGCAGCTCCTATCAGCCCCAGCATTTT. Translated, it gives CAISESAGSSYQPQHF.